This T cell receptor beta chain stems from a study of early T cells in non-severe SARS-CoV-2 infection. Study-level background: Bulk RNA taken from unsorted whole blood was sequenced, leaving chains unpaired.

Unique molecular identifiers were attached to individual cDNA molecules. TCRdb fed the 5' RACE reads into MiXCR, producing one record per CDR3 protein. The repertoire consists of some 66,000 distinct CDR3 sequences, with approximately 13% occurring once and the leading ten covering about 5.2%. This CDR3 comprises 16 residues. Germline V gives CDR1 SGHRS, CDR2 YFSETQ. In regard to this clonotype: The junction departs from the called germline gene at one end, perhaps through a read error.

The chain has TRBV5-1 and TRBJ2-1; the match to TRBD2 covers 11 bases. The source is an adult who was a healthcare worker with PCR-confirmed SARS-CoV-2 infection or an uninfected control (not recorded which). Sequenced input: whole blood. CDR3 sequence reads: CASSLASGGPRNEQFF. CDR3 DNA sequence: TGCGCCAGCAGTTTGGCTAGCGGGGGGCCCAGGAATGAGCAGTTCTTC.